This T cell receptor (beta chain) was observed in a study of blood T cell repertoires in COVID-19. Study-level information: T cells, B-cell-depleted T cells, or PBMCs supplied cDNA or gDNA.

Per the original data handling: From reference gene primer amplification, estimates of nucleated cell counts were derived. Libraries were prepared by immunoSEQ multiplex PCR; TCRdb keeps only in-frame clonotypes and omits some of them. V and J calls and clone size are as listed in that table; D and trimming were resolved from the DNA. This table holds 57,000 or so clones, about 80% found once. V dropped 7 bases and J dropped 7; count of bases not matched to a gene: 13. The V gene's germline CDR1 is SGHDN and CDR2 FVKESK. The CDR3 runs 15 residues. V gene TRBV14 combines with J gene TRBJ2-1; TRBD2 matches at 7 bases. The sequenced sample was peripheral blood. The receptor was isolated from a man aged 45-65 years with active or convalescent COVID-19. This CDR3 is CASTPLGGGRNEQFF. CDR3 sequence (DNA): TGTGCCAGCACCCCCCTTGGGGGAGGGAGGAATGAGCAGTTCTTC.